There are a few counts of the clone carrying this TCR beta chain. This CDR3 is built from 15 residues. In germline, CDR1 is LNHNV, CDR2 YYDKDF (reference sequence). Trimming cost V 3 bases and J 4 bases, with 15 bases left between them. The data belong to a study of blood T cells in healthy people across ages. The second PCR ran about 6 to 11 cycles with a sample-barcoded 5' primer and J-beta primers. TCRdb reprocessed the 5' RACE reads via MiXCR and lists one record per CDR3 protein. The sample contains about 970,000 distinct CDR3 sequences, 51% of which appear only once. The sequenced material came from blood. This TCR came from an older woman in good health. The chain uses TRBV15 and TRBJ2-5; unclear D gene. The CDR3 sequence is CATSRTRLGPETQYF. DNA of the CDR3: TGTGCCACCAGCAGGACCCGCCTAGGCCCAGAGACCCAGTACTTC.